A selection of T cell receptor beta chains follows, all from one sample in a study of cytomegalovirus exposure and HLA in healthy donors. Profiling relied on immunoSEQ multiplex PCR, and the TCRdb table lists in-frame clones only, not all of them. The sample lists about 88,000 clones, about 90% occurring once. Sequenced input: PBMCs. These receptor sequences come from a man younger than 35 in good health and CMV-seronegative. Each CDR3 is given with its conserved first and last residue. Each record gives: J gene, D gene, clone size, V gene, CDR3 DNA, CDR3 protein. The D gene is left open where the match is weak. Clone size is given for some rows only: seen once, a few or many times, or a class if the clone is expanded.

J: TRBJ1-2
D: NA
size: NA
V: TRBV7-9
DNA: TGTGCCAGCAGCTTAGCGCAGGGAAAGGGTCGTGGCTACACCTTC
CDR3: CASSLAQGKGRGYTF

J: TRBJ2-2
D: TRBD2
size: NA
V: TRBV7-9
DNA: TGTGCCAGCAGCTTAGTACTAGCGGGAGCGGTCACCGGGGAGCTGTTTTTT
CDR3: CASSLVLAGAVTGELFF

J: TRBJ1-3
D: NA
size: NA
V: TRBV27
DNA: TGTGCCAGCAGTCCGGGGTGGGCTAGAGGAAACACCATATATTTT
CDR3: CASSPGWARGNTIYF

J: TRBJ2-2
D: NA
size: NA
V: TRBV5-1
DNA: TGCGCCAGCAGCTTGGCCGTAGCAGGGGTGACCGGGGAGCTGTTTTTT
CDR3: CASSLAVAGVTGELFF

J: TRBJ2-1
D: NA
size: NA
V: TRBV2
DNA: TGTGCCAGCAGTGTACAGTTCAATGAGCAGTTCTTC
CDR3: CASSVQFNEQFF

J: TRBJ1-2
D: NA
size: NA
V: TRBV19
DNA: TGTGCCAGTAGCAACCCGGGGGGAAACTATGGCCACACCTTC
CDR3: CASSNPGGNYGHTF

J: TRBJ2-7
D: NA
size: NA
V: TRBV15
DNA: TGTGCCACCAGCAGAGATGACAGTACCTACGAGCAGTACTTC
CDR3: CATSRDDSTYEQYF

J: TRBJ1-1
D: NA
size: NA
V: TRBV14
DNA: TGTGCCAGCAGCCAAGATCTGGCAGGGGAAGCTTTCTTT
CDR3: CASSQDLAGEAFF

J: TRBJ2-7
D: NA
size: NA
V: TRBV6-6
DNA: TGTGCCAGCAGTTACTCGGACATAACTTACGAGCAGTACTTC
CDR3: CASSYSDITYEQYF

J: TRBJ1-1
D: NA
size: NA
V: TRBV10-3
DNA: TGTGCCATCAGTTGGGGCCGGGAGAAAGCTTTCTTT
CDR3: CAISWGREKAFF

J: TRBJ1-1
D: NA
size: few
V: TRBV11-2
DNA: TGTGCCAGCAGCTTTGACGGAGCCCGTGAAGCTTTCTTT
CDR3: CASSFDGAREAFF

J: TRBJ2-7
D: NA
size: NA
V: TRBV9
DNA: TGTGCCAGCAGCGCTGGGGAGAACCCCTACGAGCAGTACTTC
CDR3: CASSAGENPYEQYF

J: TRBJ1-2
D: NA
size: NA
V: TRBV9
DNA: TGTGCCAGCAGCTTGGGGAGGGTCTCACGTGGCTACACCTTC
CDR3: CASSLGRVSRGYTF

J: TRBJ2-7
D: TRBD1
size: NA
V: TRBV6-5
DNA: TGTGCCAGCAGAGGGGGCGCGTATCACGAGCAGTACTTC
CDR3: CASRGGAYHEQYF

J: TRBJ2-1
D: NA
size: NA
V: TRBV7-9
DNA: TGTGCCAGCAGCTTAGAAAGAAGGCAGGGGTTTTACAATGAGCAGTTCTTC
CDR3: CASSLERRQGFYNEQFF

J: TRBJ2-7
D: TRBD1
size: once
V: TRBV19
DNA: TGTGCCAGTAGTCAGCGGGGACAGGGGACCTACGAGCAGTACTTC
CDR3: CASSQRGQGTYEQYF

J: TRBJ1-2
D: NA
size: NA
V: TRBV27
DNA: TGTGCCAGCAGCCTGGGAGGGTGGTATGGCTACACCTTC
CDR3: CASSLGGWYGYTF

J: TRBJ2-3
D: TRBD2
size: NA
V: TRBV10-3
DNA: TGTGCCATCAGTTTCCGCCTAGCGGGAGGGCCTTCCACAGATACGCAGTATTTT
CDR3: CAISFRLAGGPSTDTQYF

J: TRBJ1-2
D: TRBD1
size: once
V: TRBV28
DNA: TGTGCCAGCAGGCACGACAGGGGAATCTATGGCTACACCTTC
CDR3: CASRHDRGIYGYTF

J: TRBJ2-1
D: NA
size: NA
V: TRBV18
DNA: TGTGCCAGCTCACCACCGCAACAGTACAATGAGCAGTTCTTC
CDR3: CASSPPQQYNEQFF

J: TRBJ2-1
D: NA
size: NA
V: TRBV19
DNA: TGTGCCAGTAGTATCTCGGCGGACAATGAGCAGTTCTTC
CDR3: CASSISADNEQFF

J: TRBJ2-5
D: NA
size: NA
V: TRBV4-1
DNA: TGCGCCAGCAGCCAAGATGGGCAGGGGGGAACCCAGTACTTC
CDR3: CASSQDGQGGTQYF

J: TRBJ2-3
D: NA
size: NA
V: TRBV7-3
DNA: TGTGCCAGCAGCATAGGACTTGGTCTCACAGATACGCAGTATTTT
CDR3: CASSIGLGLTDTQYF

J: TRBJ1-5
D: TRBD1
size: NA
V: TRBV7-2
DNA: TGTGCCAGCAGCTTGGGCCCCCCCGGGACAGGGACCCAGCCCCAGCATTTT
CDR3: CASSLGPPGTGTQPQHF

J: TRBJ2-7
D: TRBD2
size: NA
V: TRBV27
DNA: TGTGCCAGCAGTTTGCTAGCGGGAGACGACGAGCAGTACTTC
CDR3: CASSLLAGDDEQYF

J: TRBJ1-1
D: TRBD1
size: NA
V: TRBV19
DNA: TGTGCCATCGGACAGGGACCGAACACTGAAGCTTTCTTT
CDR3: CAIGQGPNTEAFF

J: TRBJ1-2
D: TRBD1
size: NA
V: TRBV19
DNA: TGTGCCAGTAGTAGAGGGGGCTACTATGGCTACACCTTC
CDR3: CASSRGGYYGYTF

J: TRBJ1-2
D: TRBD1
size: NA
V: TRBV27
DNA: TGTGCCAGCGGACAGGCCTTAAACTCAGCTAACTATGGCTACACCTTC
CDR3: CASGQALNSANYGYTF

J: TRBJ2-1
D: NA
size: NA
V: TRBV25-1
DNA: TGTGCCAGCAGTCCTGCAGGTTATTCCTACAATGAGCAGTTCTTC
CDR3: CASSPAGYSYNEQFF

J: TRBJ2-7
D: NA
size: NA
V: TRBV11-2
DNA: TGTGCCAGCAGCTCGAAACCGGGAGCCGAGCAGTACTTC
CDR3: CASSSKPGAEQYF

J: TRBJ2-7
D: TRBD1
size: NA
V: TRBV7-2
DNA: TGCGCCAGCAGCTTAGCTATGTTAGGACAGGGCCTTTACGAGCAGTACTTC
CDR3: CASSLAMLGQGLYEQYF

J: TRBJ1-5
D: NA
size: NA
V: TRBV19
DNA: TGTGCCAGTAGTGGGGCTTTTAGCAATCAGCCCCAGCATTTT
CDR3: CASSGAFSNQPQHF

J: TRBJ1-5
D: NA
size: NA
V: TRBV19
DNA: TGTGCCAGTAGTATACAGGCCCCTCGGCCCCAGCATTTT
CDR3: CASSIQAPRPQHF

J: TRBJ1-2
D: NA
size: NA
V: TRBV2
DNA: TGTGCCAGCCCCTCAGGGTTGGATGGCTACACCTTC
CDR3: CASPSGLDGYTF

J: TRBJ2-7
D: TRBD1
size: NA
V: TRBV5-1
DNA: TGCGCCAGCAGCTCTGGGACAGGGAGGGGCGAGCAGTACTTC
CDR3: CASSSGTGRGEQYF

J: TRBJ2-7
D: TRBD2
size: NA
V: TRBV28
DNA: TGTGCCAGTGGGAATGGGGCTAGCGGGAGCTACGAGCACTACTTC
CDR3: CASGNGASGSYEHYF

J: TRBJ2-3
D: TRBD1
size: NA
V: TRBV7-9
DNA: TGTGCCAGCAGCCAAACAGGGACAGGGGGCACAGATACGCAGTATTTT
CDR3: CASSQTGTGGTDTQYF

J: TRBJ1-6
D: NA
size: NA
V: TRBV28
DNA: TGTGCCAGCAGTCAGACAGCGAGCTCCTATAATTCACCCCTCCACTTT
CDR3: CASSQTASSYNSPLHF

J: TRBJ2-7
D: NA
size: NA
V: TRBV7-2
DNA: TGTGCCAGCAGCTTAAGAGGACAGACCTCCTACGAGCAGTACTTC
CDR3: CASSLRGQTSYEQYF

J: TRBJ2-7
D: TRBD1
size: NA
V: TRBV5-6
DNA: TGTGCCAGCAGCTCCCGCCCCCATGACTCGACAGGGCGGCGCTACGAGCAGTACTTC
CDR3: CASSSRPHDSTGRRYEQYF

J: TRBJ2-5
D: NA
size: once
V: TRBV5-4
DNA: TGTGCCAGCAGCCTGGAGGGGCCGCAAGAGACCCAGTACTTC
CDR3: CASSLEGPQETQYF

J: TRBJ2-7
D: TRBD2
size: NA
V: TRBV19
DNA: TGTGCCAGTAGTTTGACTAGCGGGTCGATCGAGCAGTACTTC
CDR3: CASSLTSGSIEQYF

J: TRBJ2-3
D: NA
size: NA
V: TRBV6-6
DNA: TGTGCCAGCAGTTACTCAAGCCTGGGGGCGGATACGCAGTATTTT
CDR3: CASSYSSLGADTQYF

J: TRBJ1-1
D: NA
size: NA
V: TRBV6-1
DNA: TGTGCCAGCAGTAAGCTACAGGGTATGAACACTGAAGCTTTCTTT
CDR3: CASSKLQGMNTEAFF

J: TRBJ2-3
D: NA
size: NA
V: TRBV6-6
DNA: TGTGCCGCCAGAGGTTATGCCGCCGGCACAGATACGCAGTATTTT
CDR3: CAARGYAAGTDTQYF

J: TRBJ1-2
D: NA
size: NA
V: TRBV15
DNA: TGTGCCACCAGCAGAGAAGGGGCCCGGCAACACTATGGCTACACCTTC
CDR3: CATSREGARQHYGYTF

J: TRBJ2-5
D: NA
size: NA
V: TRBV12-2
DNA: TGTGCAAGTCGCTTAGGGTTTAGCGGGAGGGATCCCTCAATTGTGGAGACCCAGTACTTC
CDR3: CASRLGFSGRDPSIVETQYF

J: TRBJ2-7
D: TRBD1
size: NA
V: TRBV7-2
DNA: TGTGCCAGCAGCTTGGGGACAGGGGTAACCTACGAGCAGTACTTC
CDR3: CASSLGTGVTYEQYF

J: TRBJ1-1
D: NA
size: NA
V: TRBV19
DNA: TGTGCCAGTAGTATGGCCGTCATGAACACTGAAGCTTTCTTT
CDR3: CASSMAVMNTEAFF

J: TRBJ2-7
D: TRBD1
size: NA
V: TRBV28
DNA: TGTGCCAGCAGTTCCCCCTCCGGGACAGGGTCCTTCGAGCAGTACTTC
CDR3: CASSSPSGTGSFEQYF

J: TRBJ2-3
D: TRBD1
size: once
V: TRBV5-1
DNA: TGCGCCAGCAGCTTTACAGGGGTGGTGGCCCAAGTCGAATATACGCAGTATTTT
CDR3: CASSFTGVVAQVEYTQYF

J: TRBJ2-5
D: NA
size: once
V: TRBV5-8
DNA: TGTGCCAGCAGCTTGGGACAAACACAAGAGACCCAGTACTTC
CDR3: CASSLGQTQETQYF

J: TRBJ2-5
D: NA
size: NA
V: TRBV28
DNA: TGTGCCAGCAGGACCCAGCGGGAGACCCAGTACTTC
CDR3: CASRTQRETQYF

J: TRBJ2-1
D: NA
size: once
V: TRBV27
DNA: TGTGCCAGCAGTTCCTTTGAGCGGACCAATGAGCAGTTCTTC
CDR3: CASSSFERTNEQFF

J: TRBJ2-5
D: TRBD2
size: NA
V: TRBV28
DNA: TGTGCCAGCAGCGAGGGAGGGAGGGGGACCCAGTACTTC
CDR3: CASSEGGRGTQYF

J: TRBJ1-6
D: TRBD1
size: NA
V: TRBV6-5
DNA: TGTGCCAGCAGATATGACAGGGGTGATTCACCCCTCCACTTT
CDR3: CASRYDRGDSPLHF

J: TRBJ1-2
D: NA
size: NA
V: TRBV7-2
DNA: TGTGCCAGCAGCTTACCCCCGGCAGGGCGAGATGGCTACACCTTC
CDR3: CASSLPPAGRDGYTF

J: TRBJ1-2
D: TRBD1
size: once
V: TRBV28
DNA: TGTGCCAGCAGCCCGACAGGGCGGGTTTTTGGCTACACCTTC
CDR3: CASSPTGRVFGYTF

J: TRBJ1-6
D: NA
size: once
V: TRBV4-3
DNA: TGCGCCAGCAGTCCGGGGGAATATTCACCCCTCCACTTT
CDR3: CASSPGEYSPLHF

J: TRBJ2-3
D: NA
size: NA
V: TRBV18
DNA: TGTGCCAGCTCACCACCGTCTGACAATACGCAGTATTTT
CDR3: CASSPPSDNTQYF